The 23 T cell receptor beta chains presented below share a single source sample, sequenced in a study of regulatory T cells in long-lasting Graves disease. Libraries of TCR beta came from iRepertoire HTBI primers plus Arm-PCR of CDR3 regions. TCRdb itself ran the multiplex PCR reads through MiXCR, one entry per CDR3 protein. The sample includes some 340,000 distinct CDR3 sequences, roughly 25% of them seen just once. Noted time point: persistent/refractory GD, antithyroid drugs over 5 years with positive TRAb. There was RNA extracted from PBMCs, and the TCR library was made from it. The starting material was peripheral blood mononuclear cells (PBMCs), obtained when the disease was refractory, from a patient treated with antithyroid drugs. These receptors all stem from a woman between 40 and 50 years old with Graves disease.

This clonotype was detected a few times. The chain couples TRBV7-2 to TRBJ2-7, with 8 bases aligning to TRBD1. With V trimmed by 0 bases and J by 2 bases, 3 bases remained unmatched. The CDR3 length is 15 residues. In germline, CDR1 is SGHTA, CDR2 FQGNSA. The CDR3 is CASSLAGTGPYEQYF. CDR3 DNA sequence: TGTGCCAGCAGCTTAGCCGGGACAGGTCCCTACGAGCAGTACTTC.

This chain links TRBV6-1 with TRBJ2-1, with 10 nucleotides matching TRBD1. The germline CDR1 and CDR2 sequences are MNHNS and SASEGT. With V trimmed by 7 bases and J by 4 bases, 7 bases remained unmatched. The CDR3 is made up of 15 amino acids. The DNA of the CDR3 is TGTGCCAGCATGAGAACGGACAGGGGGTACAATGAGCAGTTCTTC. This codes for CASMRTDRGYNEQFF.

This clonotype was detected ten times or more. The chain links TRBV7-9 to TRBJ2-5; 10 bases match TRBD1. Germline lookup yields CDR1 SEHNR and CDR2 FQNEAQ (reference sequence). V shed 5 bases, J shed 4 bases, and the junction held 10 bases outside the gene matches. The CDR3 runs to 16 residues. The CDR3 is CASSHGDRGGRETQYF. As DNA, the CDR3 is TGTGCCAGCAGCCACGGGGACAGGGGAGGTAGAGAGACCCAGTACTTC. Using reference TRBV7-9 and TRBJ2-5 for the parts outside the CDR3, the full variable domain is DTGVSQNPRHKITKRGQNVTFRCDPISEHNRLYWYRQTLGQGPEFLTYFQNEAQLEKSRLLSDRFSAERPKGSFSTLEIQRTEQGDSAMYLCASSHGDRGGRETQYFGPGTRLLVL.

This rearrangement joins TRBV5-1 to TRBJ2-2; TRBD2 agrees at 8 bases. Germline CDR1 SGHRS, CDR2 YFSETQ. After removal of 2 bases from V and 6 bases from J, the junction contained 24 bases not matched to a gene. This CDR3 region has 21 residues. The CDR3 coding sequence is TGCGCCAGCAGCTTATTCCATCCTGGACGGGCCACCACGCGGGAGGCCGGGGAGCTGTTTTTT. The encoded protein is CASSLFHPGRATTREAGELFF.

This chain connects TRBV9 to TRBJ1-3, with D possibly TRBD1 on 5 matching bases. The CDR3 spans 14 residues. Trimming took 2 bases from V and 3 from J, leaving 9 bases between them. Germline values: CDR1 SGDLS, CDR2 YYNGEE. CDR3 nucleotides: TGTGCCAGCAGCGTTGACAGCAATGGAAACACCATATATTTT. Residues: CASSVDSNGNTIYF.

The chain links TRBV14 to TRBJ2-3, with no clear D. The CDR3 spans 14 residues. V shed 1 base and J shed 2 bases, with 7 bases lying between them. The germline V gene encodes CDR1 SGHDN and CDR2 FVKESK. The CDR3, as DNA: TGTGCCAGCAGCCAAGTTAGGTACACAGATACGCAGTATTTT. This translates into CASSQVRYTDTQYF.

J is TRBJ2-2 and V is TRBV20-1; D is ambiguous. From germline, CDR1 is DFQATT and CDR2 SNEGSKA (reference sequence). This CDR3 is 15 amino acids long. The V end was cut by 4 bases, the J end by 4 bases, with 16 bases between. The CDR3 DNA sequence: TGCAGTGCTACCGACTTTGTAGAAACCACCGGGGAGCTGTTTTTT. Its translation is CSATDFVETTGELFF.

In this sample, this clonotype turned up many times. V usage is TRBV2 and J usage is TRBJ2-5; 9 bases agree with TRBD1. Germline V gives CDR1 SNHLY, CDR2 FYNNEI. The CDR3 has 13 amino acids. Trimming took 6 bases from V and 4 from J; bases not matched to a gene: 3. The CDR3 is CASRKTGGETQYF. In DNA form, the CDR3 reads TGTGCCAGCAGGAAGACAGGGGGAGAGACCCAGTACTTC.

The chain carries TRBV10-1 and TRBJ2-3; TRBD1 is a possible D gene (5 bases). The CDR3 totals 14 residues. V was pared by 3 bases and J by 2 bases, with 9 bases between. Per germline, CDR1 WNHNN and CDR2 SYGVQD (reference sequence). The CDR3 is CASSEQDSTDTQYF. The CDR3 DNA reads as TGCGCCAGCAGTGAACAGGATTCCACAGATACGCAGTATTTT.

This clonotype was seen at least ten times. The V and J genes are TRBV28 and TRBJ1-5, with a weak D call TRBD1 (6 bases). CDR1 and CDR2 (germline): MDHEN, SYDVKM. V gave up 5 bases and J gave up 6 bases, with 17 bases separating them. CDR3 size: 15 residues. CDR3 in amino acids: CASSPLTGGGQPQHF. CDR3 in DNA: TGTGCCAGCAGTCCCTTGACGGGGGGCGGTCAGCCCCAGCATTTT. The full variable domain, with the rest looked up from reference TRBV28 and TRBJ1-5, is DVKVTQSSRYLVKRTGEKVFLECVQDMDHENMFWYRQDPGLGLRLIYFSYDVKMKEKGDIPEGYSVSREKKERFSLILESASTNQTSMYLCASSPLTGGGQPQHFGDGTRLSIL.

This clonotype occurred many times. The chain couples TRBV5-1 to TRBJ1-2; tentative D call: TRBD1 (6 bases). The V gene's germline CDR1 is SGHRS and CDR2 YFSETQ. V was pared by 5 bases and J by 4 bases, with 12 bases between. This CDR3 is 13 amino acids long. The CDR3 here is CASSGQGLYGYTF. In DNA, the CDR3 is TGCGCCAGCAGTGGTCAGGGGCTCTATGGCTACACCTTC.

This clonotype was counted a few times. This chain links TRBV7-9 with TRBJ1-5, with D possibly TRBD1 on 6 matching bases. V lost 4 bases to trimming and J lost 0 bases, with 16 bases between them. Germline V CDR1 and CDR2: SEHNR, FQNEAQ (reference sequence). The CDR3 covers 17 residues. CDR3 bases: TGTGCCAGCAGCTCATCCGGGACACCTTATAGCAATCAGCCCCAGCATTTT. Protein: CASSSSGTPYSNQPQHF.

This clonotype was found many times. CDR3 region: CASSELTDQPQHF. In DNA, the CDR3 is TGTGCCAGCAGCGAACTTACCGATCAGCCCCAGCATTTT. This chain joins TRBV28 and TRBJ1-5; D not certain. CDR3 length: 13 amino acids. Germline loops: CDR1 MDHEN, CDR2 SYDVKM. V shed 6 bases and J shed 5 bases, with 11 bases lying between them.

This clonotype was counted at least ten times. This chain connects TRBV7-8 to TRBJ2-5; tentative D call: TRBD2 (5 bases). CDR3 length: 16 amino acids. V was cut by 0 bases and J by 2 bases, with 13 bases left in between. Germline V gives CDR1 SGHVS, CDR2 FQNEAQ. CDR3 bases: TGTGCCAGCAGCTTAGCTCGGTCCAGCGGACAAGAGACCCAGTACTTC. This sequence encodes CASSLARSSGQETQYF.

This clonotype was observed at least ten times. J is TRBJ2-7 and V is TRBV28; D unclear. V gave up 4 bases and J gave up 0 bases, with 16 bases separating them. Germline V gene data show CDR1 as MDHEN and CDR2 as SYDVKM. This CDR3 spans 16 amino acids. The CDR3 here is CASSSPTKGSSYEQYF. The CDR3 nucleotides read TGTGCCAGCAGTTCCCCGACCAAGGGCAGCTCCTACGAGCAGTACTTC.

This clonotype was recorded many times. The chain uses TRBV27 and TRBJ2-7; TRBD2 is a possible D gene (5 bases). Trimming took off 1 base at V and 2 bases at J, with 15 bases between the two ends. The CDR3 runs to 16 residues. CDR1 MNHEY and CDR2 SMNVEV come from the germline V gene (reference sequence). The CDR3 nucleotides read TGTGCCAGCAGTTTATTCGGCGGGCCCGGGGCCTACGAGCAGTACTTC. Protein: CASSLFGGPGAYEQYF.

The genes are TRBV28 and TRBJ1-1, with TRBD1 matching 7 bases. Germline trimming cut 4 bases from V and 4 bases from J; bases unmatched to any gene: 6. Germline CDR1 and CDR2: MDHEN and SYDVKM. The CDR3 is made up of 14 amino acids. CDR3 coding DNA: TGTGCCAGCAGTTCGGGACAGCGGATCACTGAAGCTTTCTTT. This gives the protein CASSSGQRITEAFF.

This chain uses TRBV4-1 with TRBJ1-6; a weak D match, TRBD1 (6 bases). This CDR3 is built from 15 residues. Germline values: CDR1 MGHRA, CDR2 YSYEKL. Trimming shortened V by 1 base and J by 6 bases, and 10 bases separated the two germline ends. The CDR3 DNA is TGCGCCAGCAGCCAAGTTCTGGACAGTAATTCACCCCTCCACTTT. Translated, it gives CASSQVLDSNSPLHF.

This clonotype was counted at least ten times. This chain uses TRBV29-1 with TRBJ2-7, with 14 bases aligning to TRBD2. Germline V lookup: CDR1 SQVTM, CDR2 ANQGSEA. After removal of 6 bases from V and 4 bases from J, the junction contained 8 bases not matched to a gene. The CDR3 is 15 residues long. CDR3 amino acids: CSVSGTSGRGYEQYF. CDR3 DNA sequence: TGCAGCGTATCCGGGACTAGCGGGAGAGGTTACGAGCAGTACTTC.

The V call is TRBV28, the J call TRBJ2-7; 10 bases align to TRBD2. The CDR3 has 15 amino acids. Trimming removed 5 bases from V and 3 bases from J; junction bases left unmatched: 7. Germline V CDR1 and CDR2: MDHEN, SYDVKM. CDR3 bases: TGTGCCAGCAGTCCTGATAGCGGGAGGCGCTACGAGCAGTACTTC. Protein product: CASSPDSGRRYEQYF.

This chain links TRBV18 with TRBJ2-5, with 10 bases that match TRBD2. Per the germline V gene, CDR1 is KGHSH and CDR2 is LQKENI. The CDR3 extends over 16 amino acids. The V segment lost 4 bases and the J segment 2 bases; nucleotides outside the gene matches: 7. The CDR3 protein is CASSLLAGTLQETQYF. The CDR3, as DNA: TGTGCCAGCTCACTACTAGCGGGAACTCTACAAGAGACCCAGTACTTC.

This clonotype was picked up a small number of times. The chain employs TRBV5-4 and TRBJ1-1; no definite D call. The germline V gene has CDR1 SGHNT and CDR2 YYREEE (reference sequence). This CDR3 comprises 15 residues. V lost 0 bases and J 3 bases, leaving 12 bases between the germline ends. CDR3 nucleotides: TGTGCCAGCAGCTTGGTAGGGTGGATGGACACTGAAGCTTTCTTT. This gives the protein CASSLVGWMDTEAFF.

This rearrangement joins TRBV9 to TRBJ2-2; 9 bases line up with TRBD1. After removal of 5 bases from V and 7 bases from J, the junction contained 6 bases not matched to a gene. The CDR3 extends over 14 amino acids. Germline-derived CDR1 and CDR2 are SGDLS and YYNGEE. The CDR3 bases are TGTGCCAGCAGTACACAGGGGGCGAGCGGGGAGCTGTTTTTT. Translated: CASSTQGASGELFF. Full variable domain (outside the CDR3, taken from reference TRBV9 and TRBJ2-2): DSGVTQTPKHLITATGQRVTLRCSPRSGDLSVYWYQQSLDQGLQFLIQYYNGEERAKGNILERFSAQQFPDLHSELNLSSLELGDSALYFCASSTQGASGELFFGEGSRLTVL.